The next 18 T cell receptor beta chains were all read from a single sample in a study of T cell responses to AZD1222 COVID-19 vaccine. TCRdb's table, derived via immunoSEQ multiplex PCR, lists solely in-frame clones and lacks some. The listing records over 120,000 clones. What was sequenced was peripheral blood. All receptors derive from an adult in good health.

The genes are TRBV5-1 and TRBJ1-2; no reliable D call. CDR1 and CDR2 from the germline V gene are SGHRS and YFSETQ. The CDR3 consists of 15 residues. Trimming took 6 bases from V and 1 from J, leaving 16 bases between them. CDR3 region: CASNPDSSVNYGYTF. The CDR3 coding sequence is TGCGCCAGCAACCCAGACTCTAGTGTTAACTATGGCTACACCTTC.

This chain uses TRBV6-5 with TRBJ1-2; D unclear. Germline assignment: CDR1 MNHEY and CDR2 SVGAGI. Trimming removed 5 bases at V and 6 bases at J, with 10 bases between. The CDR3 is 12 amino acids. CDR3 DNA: TGTGCCAGCAGTCGGAGGCGGGATGGCTACACCTTC. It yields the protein CASSRRRDGYTF.

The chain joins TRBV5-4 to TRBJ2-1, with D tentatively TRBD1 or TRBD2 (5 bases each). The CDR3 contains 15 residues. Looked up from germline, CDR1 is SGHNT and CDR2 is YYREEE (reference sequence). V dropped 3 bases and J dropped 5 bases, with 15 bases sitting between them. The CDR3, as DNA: TGTGCCAGCAGCTCCGGATCGTGGGGGAACAATGAGCAGTTCTTC. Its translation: CASSSGSWGNNEQFF.

For the CDR3, the DNA is TGTGCCAGCAGCCGCGGCGGGGAGGCTGGGGCCAACGTCCTGACTTTC. It yields the protein CASSRGGEAGANVLTF. The genes are TRBV7-2 and TRBJ2-6; D might be TRBD2 (6 bases). Trimming removed 5 bases from V and 2 bases from J, with 13 bases in between. Per germline, CDR1 SGHTA and CDR2 FQGNSA. The CDR3 length is 16 residues.

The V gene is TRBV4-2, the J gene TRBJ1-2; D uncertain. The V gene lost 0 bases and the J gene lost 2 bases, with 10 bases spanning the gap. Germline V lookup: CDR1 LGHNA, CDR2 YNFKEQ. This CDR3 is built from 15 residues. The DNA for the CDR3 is TGTGCCAGCAGCCAAGATGAAGCCACGAACTATGGCTACACCTTC. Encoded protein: CASSQDEATNYGYTF.

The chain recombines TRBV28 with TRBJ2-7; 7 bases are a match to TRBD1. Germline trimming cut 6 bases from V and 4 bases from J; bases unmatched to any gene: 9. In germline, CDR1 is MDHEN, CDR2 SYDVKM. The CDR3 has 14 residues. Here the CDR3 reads CASRPTGTGYEQYF. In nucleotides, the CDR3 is TGTGCCAGCAGACCGACAGGGACGGGGTACGAGCAGTACTTC.

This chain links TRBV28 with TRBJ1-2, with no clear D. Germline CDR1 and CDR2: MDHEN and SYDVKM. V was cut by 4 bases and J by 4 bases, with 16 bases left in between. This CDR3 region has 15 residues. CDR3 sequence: CASSSSPSAGYGYTF. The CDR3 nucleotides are TGTGCCAGCAGTTCAAGCCCCAGCGCGGGCTATGGCTACACCTTC.

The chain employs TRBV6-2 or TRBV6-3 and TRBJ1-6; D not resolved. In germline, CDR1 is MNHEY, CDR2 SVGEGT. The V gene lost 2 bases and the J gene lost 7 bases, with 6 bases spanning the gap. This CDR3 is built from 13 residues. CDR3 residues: CASSYAENSPLHF. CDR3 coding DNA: TGTGCCAGCAGTTACGCAGAAAATTCACCCCTCCACTTT.

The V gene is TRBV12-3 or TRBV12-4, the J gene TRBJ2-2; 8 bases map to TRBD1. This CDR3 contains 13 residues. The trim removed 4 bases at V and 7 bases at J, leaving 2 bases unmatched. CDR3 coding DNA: TGTGCCAGCAGTTCAGGGGGCATCGGGGAGCTGTTTTTT. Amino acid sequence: CASSSGGIGELFF.

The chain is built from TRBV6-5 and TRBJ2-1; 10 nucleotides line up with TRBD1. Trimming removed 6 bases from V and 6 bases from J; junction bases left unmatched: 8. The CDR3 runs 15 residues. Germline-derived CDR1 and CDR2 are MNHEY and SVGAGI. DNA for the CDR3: TGTGCCAGCAGCAAAGACAGGGGGCACCCCAATGAGCAGTTCTTC. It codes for CASSKDRGHPNEQFF.

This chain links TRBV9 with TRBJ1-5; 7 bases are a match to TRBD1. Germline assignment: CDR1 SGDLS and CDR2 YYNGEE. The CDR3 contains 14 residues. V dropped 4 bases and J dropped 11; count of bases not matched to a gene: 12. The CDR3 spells CASSKTGTEEAQHF. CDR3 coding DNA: TGTGCCAGCAGCAAGACCGGGACAGAGGAGGCCCAGCATTTT.

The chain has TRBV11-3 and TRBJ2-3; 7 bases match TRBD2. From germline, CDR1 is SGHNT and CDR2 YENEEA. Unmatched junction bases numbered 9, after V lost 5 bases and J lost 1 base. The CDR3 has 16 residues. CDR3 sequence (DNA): TGTGCCAGCAGCCCCGCCGGGACTACCCGCACAGATACGCAGTATTTT. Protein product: CASSPAGTTRTDTQYF.

The CDR3 protein is CASSQLQNSPLHF. Here the CDR3 DNA reads TGTGCCAGCAGCCAACTCCAAAATTCACCCCTCCACTTT. V is TRBV7-3 and J is TRBJ1-6; D unresolved. This CDR3 comprises 13 residues. The V gene lost 5 bases and the J gene lost 7 bases, with 9 bases spanning the gap. Germline-derived CDR1 and CDR2 are SGHTA and FQGTGA.

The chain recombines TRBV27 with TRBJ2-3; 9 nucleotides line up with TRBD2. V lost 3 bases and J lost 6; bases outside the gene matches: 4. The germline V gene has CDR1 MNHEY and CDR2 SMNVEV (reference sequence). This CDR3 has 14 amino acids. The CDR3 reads CASSFGTSFDTQYF. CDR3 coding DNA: TGTGCCAGCAGTTTCGGGACTAGCTTTGATACGCAGTATTTT.

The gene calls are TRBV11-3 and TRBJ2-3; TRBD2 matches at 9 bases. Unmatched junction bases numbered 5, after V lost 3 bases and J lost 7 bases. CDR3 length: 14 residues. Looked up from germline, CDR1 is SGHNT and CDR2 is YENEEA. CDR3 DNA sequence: TGTGCCAGCAGCTTTGCGGGGGGGCGAAATACGCAGTATTTT. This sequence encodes CASSFAGGRNTQYF.

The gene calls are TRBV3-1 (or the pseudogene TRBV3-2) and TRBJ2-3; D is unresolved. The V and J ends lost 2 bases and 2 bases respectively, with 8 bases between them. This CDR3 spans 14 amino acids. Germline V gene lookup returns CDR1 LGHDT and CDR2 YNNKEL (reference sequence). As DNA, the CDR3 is TGTGCCAGCAGCCAATTGGTCCACACAGATACGCAGTATTTT. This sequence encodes CASSQLVHTDTQYF.

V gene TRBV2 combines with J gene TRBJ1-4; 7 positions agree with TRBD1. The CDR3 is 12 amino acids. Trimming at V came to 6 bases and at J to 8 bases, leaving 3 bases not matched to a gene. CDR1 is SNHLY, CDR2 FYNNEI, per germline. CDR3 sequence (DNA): TGTGCCAGCAGCCTACAGGGGGAAAAACTGTTTTTT. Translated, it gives CASSLQGEKLFF. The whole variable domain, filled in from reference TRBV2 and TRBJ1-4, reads EPEVTQTPSHQVTQMGQEVILRCVPISNHLYFYWYRQILGQKVEFLVSFYNNEISEKSEIFDDQFSVERPDGSNFTLKIRSTKLEDSAMYFCASSLQGEKLFFGSGTQLSVL.

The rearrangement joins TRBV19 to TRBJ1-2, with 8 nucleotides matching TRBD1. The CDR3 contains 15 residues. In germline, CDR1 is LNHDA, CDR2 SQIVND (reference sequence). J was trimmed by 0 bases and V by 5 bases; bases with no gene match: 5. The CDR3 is CASSSQDRANYGYTF. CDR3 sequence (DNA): TGTGCCAGTAGTTCCCAGGACAGGGCTAACTATGGCTACACCTTC.